A selection of T cell receptor beta chains follows, all from one sample in a study of technical replicates of blood from a handful of donors. The table came from immunoSEQ multiplex PCR; TCRdb's copy has only in-frame clones and leaves some out. Among some 57,000 clones listed, about 96% were seen once. The sequenced sample consisted of T cells isolated from PBMCs. The receptors here all came from a human donor in good health. CDR3s include the opening cysteine and the closing phenylalanine or tryptophan. Each record gives: D gene, clone size, V gene, J gene, CDR3 protein, CDR3 DNA. D genes are given only for firm matches. For some rows the clone size is stated as once, few or many, or as a class when expanded; others skip it.

NA	NA	TRBV7-8	TRBJ2-7	CASSWGLSSYEQYF	TGTGCCAGCAGCTGGGGCTTGAGCTCCTACGAGCAGTACTTC
NA	NA	TRBV5-4	TRBJ2-1	CASSLPPYNEQFF	TGTGCCAGCAGCCTTCCCCCTTACAATGAGCAGTTCTTC
NA	once	TRBV29-1	TRBJ1-1	CSVGPPTGQHTEAFF	TGCAGCGTTGGGCCCCCCACAGGGCAGCACACTGAAGCTTTCTTT
TRBD2	NA	TRBV10-1	TRBJ2-7	CATGTSAFGEQYF	TGCGCCACCGGGACTAGCGCGTTTGGTGAGCAGTACTTC
NA	NA	TRBV4-1	TRBJ1-4	CASSVRPRVTNEKLFF	TGCGCCAGCAGCGTGCGACCCAGGGTGACTAATGAAAAACTGTTTTTT
NA	NA	TRBV19	TRBJ2-7	CASSISSGVMLLEQYF	TGTGCCAGTAGTATATCTTCTGGTGTGATGTTACTCGAGCAGTACTTC
NA	NA	TRBV5-1	TRBJ1-1	CASSLSVRSEAFF	TGCGCCAGCAGCTTGAGTGTTCGGTCTGAAGCTTTCTTT
NA	NA	TRBV25-1	TRBJ1-1	CASRNRFEAFF	TGTGCCAGCAGAAACAGGTTTGAAGCTTTCTTT
TRBD1	once	TRBV7-9	TRBJ1-2	CASSWNDRGLNYGYTF	TGTGCCAGCAGCTGGAACGACAGGGGGCTAAACTATGGCTACACCTTC
NA	few	TRBV20-1	TRBJ1-6	CSARNSDSLHF	TGCAGTGCTAGAAATTCGGACTCTCTCCACTTT
TRBD1	once	TRBV6-5	TRBJ1-4	CASSRTGDLNEKLFF	TGTGCCAGCAGTCGTACAGGGGACCTGAATGAAAAACTGTTTTTT
TRBD2	NA	TRBV7-2	TRBJ2-1	CASSRRGLAYNEQFF	TGTGCCAGCAGCCGGCGGGGACTAGCCTACAATGAGCAGTTCTTC
TRBD2	NA	TRBV6-4	TRBJ2-1	CASSELAGVGNEQFF	TGTGCCAGCAGCGAACTAGCGGGGGTAGGGAATGAGCAGTTCTTC
NA	NA	TRBV28	TRBJ2-7	CASSFLRQEANEQYF	TGTGCCAGCAGTTTTCTCCGACAGGAAGCCAACGAGCAGTACTTC
NA	NA	TRBV6-4	TRBJ2-1	CASSASGDYNEQFF	TGTGCCAGCAGTGCGTCAGGGGACTACAATGAGCAGTTCTTC
TRBD2	NA	TRBV5-1	TRBJ2-1	CASSAAGVGYEQFF	TGCGCCAGCAGCGCAGCGGGGGTCGGCTATGAGCAGTTCTTC
TRBD2	NA	TRBV19	TRBJ2-3	CASTYRGGTDTQYF	TGTGCCAGTACTTACCGGGGGGGAACAGATACGCAGTATTTT
NA	NA	TRBV19	TRBJ1-5	CASSIIGDQPQHF	TGTGCCAGTAGTATAATCGGAGATCAGCCCCAGCATTTT
NA	NA	TRBV14	TRBJ2-5	CASSQVAGLRETQYF	TGTGCCAGCAGCCAAGTGGCGGGGTTGAGAGAGACCCAGTACTTC
NA	NA	TRBV5-1	TRBJ1-2	CASSLPGGDPQNYGYTF	TGCGCCAGCAGCTTGCCTGGGGGCGACCCCCAAAACTATGGCTACACCTTC
TRBD1	NA	TRBV6-5	TRBJ1-2	CASRKGQANYGYTF	TGTGCCAGCAGAAAGGGACAGGCCAACTATGGCTACACCTTC
NA	once	TRBV10-3	TRBJ1-1	CAISRSTEAFF	TGTGCCATCTCTCGGTCCACTGAAGCTTTCTTT
TRBD1	NA	TRBV11-2	TRBJ2-2	CASSYQTGRVAGELFF	TGTGCCAGCAGCTACCAGACAGGGCGGGTGGCCGGGGAGCTGTTTTTT
TRBD1	once	TRBV27	TRBJ1-5	CASSPGTGAVGNQPQHF	TGTGCCAGCAGTCCCGGGACAGGGGCTGTCGGCAATCAGCCCCAGCATTTT
TRBD2	NA	TRBV28	TRBJ2-1	CASSPTSGRYNEQFF	TGTGCCAGCAGCCCGACTAGCGGAAGGTACAATGAGCAGTTCTTC
NA	NA	TRBV6-1	TRBJ2-7	CASSEGGQLYEQYF	TGTGCCAGCAGTGAAGGGGGACAACTCTACGAGCAGTACTTC
TRBD2	NA	TRBV11-3	TRBJ2-7	CASRAGLDTLEQYF	TGTGCCAGCAGGGCGGGACTAGACACCCTGGAGCAGTACTTC
TRBD2	NA	TRBV27	TRBJ2-7	CASSLSLKREAIAYEQYF	TGTGCCAGCAGTTTATCCCTCAAGCGGGAGGCCATTGCCTACGAGCAGTACTTC
TRBD2	NA	TRBV18	TRBJ2-1	CASSPGLANEQFF	TGTGCCAGCTCACCGGGACTAGCCAATGAGCAGTTCTTC